These 6 T cell receptor beta chains share one sample of origin, sequenced in a study of cytomegalovirus exposure and HLA in healthy donors. Primers included in the PCR were 60 Vbeta and 13 Jbeta primers. Profiling relied on immunoSEQ multiplex PCR, and the TCRdb table lists in-frame clones only, not all of them. The sample consists of under 200,000 clones, around 76% of them appearing once. Sequencing was done on a sample of PBMCs. These receptor sequences come from a man between 35 and 55 years old in good health and CMV-seronegative.

The chain recombines TRBV11-3 with TRBJ2-1; D might be TRBD1 (6 bases). Trimming took off 5 bases at V and 10 bases at J, with 18 bases between the two ends. Germline V gene sequence: CDR1 SGHNT, CDR2 YENEEA. This CDR3 has 14 amino acids. CDR3 DNA sequence: TGTGCCAGCAGCCCTAGGGGCAGGGGCGGGGAGCAGTTCTTC. Protein product: CASSPRGRGGEQFF.

The rearrangement links TRBV28 to TRBJ2-7; 7 bases fit TRBD1. Trimming removed 8 bases from V and 0 bases from J; junction bases left unmatched: 7. The CDR3 is 14 residues long. Germline V gene sequence: CDR1 MDHEN, CDR2 SYDVKM. The DNA of the CDR3 is TGTGCCAGCTACCAGGGACAGAACTCCTACGAGCAGTACTTC. Its protein product is CASYQGQNSYEQYF. Together with reference TRBV28 and TRBJ2-7, the CDR3 gives the full variable domain: DVKVTQSSRYLVKRTGEKVFLECVQDMDHENMFWYRQDPGLGLRLIYFSYDVKMKEKGDIPEGYSVSREKKERFSLILESASTNQTSMYLCASYQGQNSYEQYFGPGTRLTVT.

The chain uses TRBV7-2 and TRBJ2-3; TRBD2 agrees at 12 bases. J was trimmed by 4 bases and V by 7 bases; bases with no gene match: 3. The CDR3 is 14 residues long. Germline lookup yields CDR1 SGHTA and CDR2 FQGNSA. CDR3 region: CASNRLAGADTQYF. Here the CDR3 DNA reads TGTGCCAGCAACAGACTAGCGGGAGCAGATACGCAGTATTTT.

The chain combines TRBV15 with TRBJ2-3; no firm D call. Per the germline V gene, CDR1 is LNHNV and CDR2 is YYDKDF (reference sequence). The CDR3 totals 14 residues. Trimming took off 5 bases at V and 0 bases at J, with 9 bases between the two ends. CDR3: CATSGGTSTDTQYF. CDR3 DNA: TGTGCCACCAGCGGCGGCACTAGCACAGATACGCAGTATTTT.

This chain links TRBV27 with TRBJ2-7; 8 positions agree with TRBD2. This CDR3 spans 19 amino acids. V lost 4 bases to trimming and J lost 2 bases; unmatched junction nucleotides: 19. Looked up from germline, CDR1 is MNHEY and CDR2 is SMNVEV (reference sequence). This CDR3 reads CASSYQRESRSTGPYEQYF. CDR3 coding DNA: TGTGCCAGCAGTTATCAGCGGGAGTCCCGTTCAACAGGACCCTACGAGCAGTACTTC.

The rearrangement joins TRBV2 to TRBJ2-5; D may be TRBD2 (6 bases). V lost 3 bases to trimming and J lost 4 bases, with 12 bases between them. Germline CDR1 SNHLY, CDR2 FYNNEI. This CDR3 comprises 14 residues. CDR3 bases: TGTGCCAGCAGTGACGGAGGGAGAATAGAGACCCAGTACTTC. Translated, it gives CASSDGGRIETQYF.